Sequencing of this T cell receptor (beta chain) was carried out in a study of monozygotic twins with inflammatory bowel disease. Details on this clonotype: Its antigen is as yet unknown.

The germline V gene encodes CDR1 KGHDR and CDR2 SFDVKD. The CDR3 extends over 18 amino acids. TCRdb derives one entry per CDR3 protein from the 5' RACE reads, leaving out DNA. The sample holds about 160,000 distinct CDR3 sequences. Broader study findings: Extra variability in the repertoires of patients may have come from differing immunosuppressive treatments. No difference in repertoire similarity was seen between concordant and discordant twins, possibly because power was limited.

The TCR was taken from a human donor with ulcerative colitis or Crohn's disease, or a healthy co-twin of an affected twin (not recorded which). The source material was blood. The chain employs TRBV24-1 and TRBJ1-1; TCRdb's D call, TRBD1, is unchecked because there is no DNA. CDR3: CATSDSRIGGRGNTEAFF.